A single sample gave rise to the 8 T cell receptor beta chains below, sequenced in a study of T cells in Graves' hyperthyroidism and ophthalmopathy. TCR beta CDR3 regions were amplified from RNA transcripts. HTBI primers were the set used in a first-round RT-PCR of the TCR CDR3. Each CDR3 protein gets one entry after TCRdb re-called the multiplex PCR reads with MiXCR. This table has fewer than 350,000 distinct CDR3 sequences, 13% appearing once. The sequenced material came from blood. These TCRs come from a woman aged 25-40 years with Graves' hyperthyroidism that later progressed to Graves' ophthalmopathy.

At least ten counts were recorded for this clonotype. CDR3 nucleotide sequence: TGTGCCACCAGCAGAGATTCGGCTAGCCAGTATCCGGGGAATGAGCAGTTCTTC. Translation gives CATSRDSASQYPGNEQFF. The chain joins TRBV15 to TRBJ2-1; the D gene is possibly TRBD2 (5 bases). Trimming took off 0 bases at V and 7 bases at J, with 22 bases between the two ends. CDR1 and CDR2 from the germline V gene are LNHNV and YYDKDF (reference sequence). The CDR3 is 18 residues long. The full variable domain, rest sourced from reference TRBV15 and TRBJ2-1, is DAMVIQNPRYQVTQFGKPVTLSCSQTLNHNVMYWYQQKSSQAPKLLFHYYDKDFNNEADTPDNFQSRRPNTSFCFLDIRSPGLGDTAMYLCATSRDSASQYPGNEQFFGPGTRLTVL.

This clonotype was observed many times. The chain is built from TRBV7-2 and TRBJ2-1, with TRBD1 matching 8 bases. V trimming: 5 bases; J trimming: 5 bases; junction bases outside the gene matches: 5. The CDR3 loop spans 14 amino acids. CDR1 and CDR2 (germline): SGHTA, FQGNSA. The CDR3, as DNA: TGTGCCAGCAGCCAAGGGACAGGAAACAATGAGCAGTTCTTC. As protein: CASSQGTGNNEQFF.

There are many counts of this clonotype. CDR3 bases: TGTGCCAGCAGCCAGGGACTAGCGGCGTCCTACGAGCAGTACTTC. This translates into CASSQGLAASYEQYF. This chain uses TRBV3-1 with TRBJ2-7; the match to TRBD2 covers 11 bases. Per the germline V gene, CDR1 is LGHDT and CDR2 is YNNKEL (reference sequence). The CDR3 sequence is 15 residues long. V dropped 3 bases and J dropped 1; count of bases not matched to a gene: 2.

Comment on this clonotype: A much larger clone lies a single base off, so this may be a read error. The CDR3 end shows no conserved phenylalanine or tryptophan, and so a read error is likely. This chain joins TRBV20-1 and TRBJ2-6; a possible D gene is TRBD1 (6 bases). CDR3 length equals 15 residues. CDR1 and CDR2 (germline): DFQATT, SNEGSKA (reference sequence). Trimming stripped 5 bases from V and 4 bases from J, with 15 bases between. DNA for the CDR3: TGCAGTGCTTTCCCCCAGGGGCCCGGGGCCAACGTCCTGACTTCC. Protein sequence: CSAFPQGPGANVLTS.

This clonotype was seen many times. V is TRBV14 and J is TRBJ1-6; D is ambiguous. Germline V lookup: CDR1 SGHDN, CDR2 FVKESK. Between the trimmed V and J ends, which lost 1 base and 2 bases, there was a span of 15 bases. The CDR3 spans 18 residues. DNA for the CDR3: TGTGCCAGCAGCCAAGTGGACGGAACGGGCGCCTATAATTCACCCCTCCACTTT. This encodes CASSQVDGTGAYNSPLHF.

This clonotype was seen repeatedly, ten times or more. The rearrangement links TRBV13 to TRBJ1-3, with D possibly matching TRBD1 (6 bases). This CDR3 is built from 13 residues. Germline CDR1 is PRHDT and CDR2 is FYEKMQ (reference sequence). V was pared by 5 bases and J by 7 bases, with 12 bases between. The CDR3 coding sequence is TGTGCCAGCAGCGTACAGGGTTCCAACACCATATATTTT. This translates into CASSVQGSNTIYF.

This clonotype was recorded many times. CDR3: CASIPGGAGGEQFF. The DNA for the CDR3 is TGTGCCAGCATCCCGGGGGGCGCTGGGGGTGAGCAGTTCTTC. The chain joins TRBV6-1 to TRBJ2-1; TRBD2 might be the D (7 bases). The length of the CDR3 is 14 residues. Trimming took off 7 bases at V and 9 bases at J, with 19 bases between the two ends. The germline V gene encodes CDR1 MNHNS and CDR2 SASEGT.

This clonotype has more than one count but fewer than ten. The chain combines TRBV9 with TRBJ1-5; perhaps TRBD1 as D (5 bases). Per the germline V gene, CDR1 is SGDLS and CDR2 is YYNGEE. The CDR3 length is 12 residues. V lost 3 bases, J lost 9 bases, and 10 bases lay in between. The CDR3 sequence: CASSDGGMPQHF. The CDR3 DNA follows: TGTGCCAGCAGCGATGGGGGGATGCCCCAGCATTTT.